Shown below are 20 T cell receptor beta chains from a single sample sequenced in a study of shared clonotypes between healthy human individuals (dated by TCRdb to 2020 to 2021). The library was prepared using the immunoSEQ multiplex PCR assay. This immuneACCESS table, as held by TCRdb, lists in-frame sequences with V and J called but not all clones. Of the missing ones, under half trace to an unresolved V gene in checked studies; the others have no known cause. Within this sample are some 2 million clones, with approximately 95% of them counted one time only. The ten largest account for 0.1% to 0.15% of the sample. The material sequenced was naive CD4+ T cells sorted from blood. The cell subset or site label for this specimen denotes: CD45RA+ positively selected. All receptors come from a young man in good health.

The chain has TRBV9 and TRBJ2-5, with D perhaps matching TRBD1 or TRBD2 (5 bases each). The CDR3 contains 14 residues. CDR1 and CDR2 from the germline V gene are SGDLS and YYNGEE. Trimming removed 0 bases at V and 5 bases at J, with 11 bases between. Here the CDR3 DNA reads TGTGCCAGCAGCGTAGCCGGGGCGTGGGAGACCCAGTACTTC. Translation gives CASSVAGAWETQYF.

This clone has a single count. The V and J genes are TRBV30 and TRBJ1-1; D gene uncertain. V lost 3 bases and J 9 bases, leaving 17 bases between the germline ends. The length of the CDR3 is 13 residues. The germline CDR1 and CDR2 sequences are GTSNPN and SVGIG (reference sequence). This CDR3 is CAWSPRTAAKAFF. The DNA for the CDR3 is TGTGCCTGGAGCCCCAGGACGGCAGCAAAAGCTTTCTTT.

A remark on this clone: This same CDR3 is encoded by further DNA sequences in the sample. V and J are TRBV7-2 and TRBJ2-5; the D gene is possibly TRBD1 (5 bases). This CDR3 is 14 amino acids long. The germline gives CDR1 SGHTA, CDR2 FQGNSA. V was cut by 1 base and J by 1 base, with 7 bases left in between. The CDR3 protein is CASSLVGAQETQYF. The CDR3 coding sequence is TGTGCCAGCAGCTTAGTAGGGGCCCAAGAGACCCAGTACTTC.

This chain joins TRBV21-1 and TRBJ1-1; the table gives TRBD1 as D, unverified against the DNA. TRBV21-1 is deemed a pseudogene. The CDR3 covers 17 residues. The CDR3 bases are TGTGCCAGCAGCAAAGAGGGTGACAGGGAAAGGGATACTGAAGCTTTCTTT. Encoded protein: CASSKEGDRERDTEAFF.

V gene TRBV10-3 combines with J gene TRBJ1-1, with D unresolved. The CDR3 has 13 amino acids. With 3 bases removed from V and 9 bases from J, the gap between germline ends came to 14 bases. Germline CDR1 reads ENHRY; CDR2 reads SYGVKD. CDR3 sequence reads: CAISDWSESQAFF. CDR3 DNA: TGTGCCATCAGTGACTGGTCGGAATCCCAAGCTTTCTTT.

This chain uses TRBV6-1 with TRBJ2-7; perhaps D is TRBD1 or TRBD2 (5 bases each). The V end was cut by 3 bases, the J end by 4 bases, with 16 bases between. This CDR3 has 15 residues. The germline V gene encodes CDR1 MNHNS and CDR2 SASEGT. The CDR3 spells CASSEDTGLTYEQYF. The CDR3 bases are TGTGCCAGCAGTGAGGACACCGGACTTACTTACGAGCAGTACTTC.

The rearrangement uses TRBV28 and TRBJ2-1, with TRBD1 matching 10 bases. The CDR3 runs 17 residues. V was pared by 5 bases and J by 3 bases, with 10 bases of the junction left unmatched. The germline gives CDR1 MDHEN, CDR2 SYDVKM. CDR3 DNA sequence: TGTGCCAGCAGTCTGGGACAGGGGACTATCCACTACAATGAGCAGTTCTTC. It is translated as CASSLGQGTIHYNEQFF.

The chain links TRBV18 to TRBJ2-7, with TRBD1 matching 7 bases. The V and J ends lost 3 bases and 5 bases, in that order; junction bases with no gene match: 10. The V gene's germline CDR1 is KGHSH and CDR2 LQKENI. This CDR3 is built from 15 residues. The CDR3 loop is CASSPGQVSLDEQYF. CDR3 nucleotides: TGTGCCAGCTCACCCGGACAGGTTTCACTCGACGAGCAGTACTTC.

A word on this clone: The same CDR3 also results from other DNA sequences found in this sample. The chain joins TRBV9 to TRBJ2-1; TRBD2 aligns across 7 bases. CDR3 length: 14 residues. Germline assignment: CDR1 SGDLS and CDR2 YYNGEE. V gave up 2 bases and J gave up 4 bases; unmatched junction bases: 3. CDR3 sequence (DNA): TGTGCCAGCAGCGTTGGCGGGGGTTACAATGAGCAGTTCTTC. It translates to CASSVGGGYNEQFF.

This clone was seen just once. This chain uses TRBV7-3 with TRBJ1-1; D not certain. CDR1 is SGHTA, CDR2 FQGTGA, per germline. The CDR3 is 14 amino acids. V lost 4 bases and J 5 bases, leaving 14 bases between the germline ends. CDR3: CASSSRRGGTEAFF. The CDR3 coding sequence is TGTGCCAGCAGCTCGCGACGTGGCGGGACTGAAGCTTTCTTT.

The chain couples TRBV4-1 to TRBJ1-5; D is uncertain. This CDR3 has 16 amino acids. Germline V lookup: CDR1 MGHRA, CDR2 YSYEKL. V lost 5 bases to trimming and J lost 0 bases, with 14 bases between them. This CDR3 reads CASSLTPQASNQPQHF. CDR3 in DNA: TGCGCCAGCAGCTTAACTCCTCAAGCTAGCAATCAGCCCCAGCATTTT.

V gene TRBV13 combines with J gene TRBJ1-6; D is undetermined. Trimming took off 0 bases at V and 2 bases at J, with 5 bases between the two ends. CDR1 PRHDT and CDR2 FYEKMQ come from the germline V gene (reference sequence). The CDR3 consists of 15 residues. This CDR3 reads CASSLGQTYNSPLHF. CDR3 sequence (DNA): TGTGCCAGCAGCTTAGGACAAACCTATAATTCACCCCTCCACTTT.

The rearrangement uses TRBV6-1 and TRBJ2-3, with D perhaps TRBD2 (5 bases). With 8 bases removed from V and 5 bases from J, the gap between germline ends came to 14 bases. The germline V gene encodes CDR1 MNHNS and CDR2 SASEGT. The length of the CDR3 is 13 residues. The CDR3 DNA follows: TGTGCCAGCCAGGCTCGAGGGAGAGATACGCAGTATTTT. Its protein is CASQARGRDTQYF.

The V gene is TRBV10-3, the J gene TRBJ1-1; possible D gene TRBD1, 5 bases. The CDR3 is made up of 14 amino acids. Trimming cost V 4 bases and J 1 base, with 10 bases left between them. CDR1 is ENHRY and CDR2 is SYGVKD in the germline V gene. The CDR3, as DNA: TGTGCCATCAGTGCACTACAGGAGAACACTGAAGCTTTCTTT. Protein product: CAISALQENTEAFF.

The chain carries TRBV4-1 and TRBJ1-6; D uncertain. Between the trimmed V and J ends, which lost 1 base and 7 bases, there was a span of 14 bases. Germline V lookup: CDR1 MGHRA, CDR2 YSYEKL. This CDR3 comprises 16 residues. CDR3 nucleotide sequence: TGCGCCAGCAGCCAAGGCCCGGAGCTCCAAAATTCACCCCTCCACTTT. This encodes CASSQGPELQNSPLHF.

The chain carries TRBV30 and TRBJ1-2; 8 positions agree with TRBD1. Looked up from germline, CDR1 is GTSNPN and CDR2 is SVGIG (reference sequence). This CDR3 contains 15 residues. The ends lost 0 bases at V and 5 bases at J; junction bases unmatched: 8. The CDR3 here is CAWSVARTGPYGYTF. The CDR3 DNA sequence: TGTGCCTGGAGTGTAGCGAGGACAGGGCCGTATGGCTACACCTTC.

With regard to this clone: This same CDR3 is encoded by further DNA sequences in the sample. The rearrangement joins TRBV5-1 to TRBJ2-2; TRBD2 agrees at 11 bases. Trimming cost V 3 bases and J 4 bases; bases outside gene matches: 2. The CDR3 runs 15 residues. Germline CDR1 SGHRS, CDR2 YFSETQ. The CDR3 loop reads CASSSGTSGTGELFF. CDR3 in DNA: TGCGCCAGCAGCTCAGGGACTAGCGGCACCGGGGAGCTGTTTTTT.

J is TRBJ2-7 and V is TRBV18, with D uncertain. Germline V CDR1 and CDR2: KGHSH, LQKENI. The germline V and J ends were trimmed by 3 bases and 6 bases, with 15 bases remaining between them. The CDR3 is made up of 14 amino acids. The DNA of the CDR3 is TGTGCCAGCTCACCTGGACGGCCACCTAGCGAGCAGTACTTC. It translates to CASSPGRPPSEQYF.

This clone has only one observation. The chain carries TRBV7-6 and TRBJ1-3; D is unclear. Between the trimmed V and J ends, which lost 1 base and 0 bases, there was a span of 16 bases. Germline lookup yields CDR1 SGHVS and CDR2 FNYEAQ. The CDR3 spans 18 residues. This CDR3 reads CASSLGLRALYSGNTIYF. In DNA, the CDR3 is TGTGCCAGCAGCTTAGGGTTAAGGGCCCTTTACTCTGGAAACACCATATATTTT. Full variable domain (rest looked up from reference TRBV7-6 and TRBJ1-3): GAGVSQSPRYKVTKRGQDVALRCDPISGHVSLYWYRQALGQGPEFLTYFNYEAQQDKSGLPNDRFSAERPEGSISTLTIQRTEQRDSAMYRCASSLGLRALYSGNTIYFGEGSWLTVV.

The J gene is TRBJ2-7, the V gene TRBV2; D remains unclear. V was shortened by 6 bases and J by 4 bases, with 10 bases between the two germline ends. Germline V gene lookup returns CDR1 SNHLY and CDR2 FYNNEI. The CDR3 loop spans 12 amino acids. CDR3 sequence (DNA): TGTGCCAGCAGACAAGAAATATACGAGCAGTACTTC. Translating gives CASRQEIYEQYF.